This is a list of T cell receptor beta chains from one sample in a study of metastatic and nonmetastatic thyroid tumors. TCRdb reprocessed the PCR reads using MiXCR. The repertoire holds 15,000 to 20,000 clones, with roughly 24% as singletons. The sequenced sample consisted of adjacent normal tissue. These receptors were taken from a female donor with papillary thyroid cancer or a benign thyroid nodule (not recorded which). Some clones in this sample may be carry-over from other donors' samples. Both conserved end residues are part of each CDR3. D genes are given only for firm matches. Rows may omit the clone size; those that give it use once, few, many or a size class.

>few|TRBD1|TRBJ1-1|TRBV28
CASSYRGRQGTEAFF
TGTGCCAGCAGCTACAGGGGGCGGCAAGGAACTGAAGCTTTCTTT
>few|NA|TRBJ1-6|TRBV5-1
CASSLDRSSYNSPLHF
TGCGCCAGCAGCTTGGACCGAAGCTCCTATAATTCACCCCTCCACTTT
>medium-sized|TRBD1|TRBJ1-4|TRBV2
CASSDRGGTNEKLFF
TGTGCCAGCAGCGACAGGGGGGGAACTAATGAAAAACTGTTTTTT
>NA|NA|TRBJ1-1|TRBV27
CASSLENSGRAFF
TGTGCCAGCAGTTTAGAAAACAGTGGTCGAGCTTTCTTT
>many|TRBD1|TRBJ2-1|TRBV27
CASSSPGQGYNEQFF
TGTGCCAGCAGCTCTCCGGGACAGGGATACAATGAGCAGTTCTTC
>few|NA|TRBJ2-2|TRBV15
CATSRDRANTGELFF
TGTGCCACCAGCAGAGACAGGGCGAACACCGGGGAGCTGTTTTTT
>NA|NA|TRBJ2-5|TRBV7-8
CASSSPWGGGETQYF
TGTGCCAGCAGCTCCCCCTGGGGGGGCGGTGAGACCCAGTACTTC
>many|NA|TRBJ1-2|TRBV5-4
CASSGLQGYYGYTF
TGTGCCAGCAGCGGTCTACAGGGCTACTATGGCTACACCTTC
>few|NA|TRBJ2-2|TRBV27
CASSFGTLTGELFF
TGTGCCAGCAGTTTTGGAACGTTAACCGGGGAGCTGTTTTTT
>few|TRBD1|TRBJ1-2|TRBV19
CASSLQGATTGYTF
TGTGCCAGTAGTCTACAGGGGGCGACTACTGGCTACACCTTC
>few|NA|TRBJ1-5|TRBV19
CASRGQQASNQPQHF
TGTGCCAGTAGAGGACAACAGGCTAGCAATCAGCCCCAGCATTTT
>NA|NA|TRBJ1-3|TRBV5-1
CASSWGDGRSGNTIYF
TGCGCCAGCAGCTGGGGGGACGGACGCTCTGGAAACACCATATATTTT
>few|TRBD2|TRBJ2-1|TRBV24-1
CATSDGLAGVNEQFF
TGTGCCACCAGTGATGGACTAGCGGGGGTCAATGAGCAGTTCTTC
>NA|TRBD2|TRBJ2-1|TRBV11-1
CASSLATSGRSNEQFF
TGTGCCAGCAGCTTAGCGACTAGCGGGAGGTCCAATGAGCAGTTCTTC
>few|NA|TRBJ1-1|TRBV5-1
CASSLIPSGEGMNAEAFF
TGCGCCAGCAGCCTAATTCCATCAGGGGAAGGGATGAACGCTGAAGCTTTCTTT
>few|NA|TRBJ1-5|TRBV2
CASSEGQSNQPQHF
TGTGCCAGCAGTGAAGGCCAAAGCAATCAGCCCCAGCATTTT
>NA|NA|TRBJ2-4|TRBV20-1
CSQAGTDKNIQYF
TGCAGTCAAGCCGGGACGGACAAAAACATTCAGTACTTC
>many|TRBD1|TRBJ1-2|TRBV6-5
CASSPSTGTSYGYTF
TGTGCCAGCAGTCCCTCGACAGGGACCAGCTATGGCTACACCTTC